The table lists the clone carrying this T cell receptor beta chain with a few counts. Source study methods: Reference gene primer amplification gave estimated nucleated cell counts. Profiling relied on immunoSEQ multiplex PCR, and the TCRdb table lists in-frame clones only, not all of them. For V, J and clone size, that table is used; D and trimming come from the DNA. The table lists 65,000 or so clones, about four fifths of them singletons, with 25% in the top ten. These data are taken from a study of blood T cell repertoires in COVID-19. The origin of this receptor is a human donor in a cohort sampled during active COVID-19. The sequenced sample was peripheral blood.

CDR3 DNA: TGCGCCAGCAGCCGGGGGACTAGCAGGAAGGATGAGCAGTTCTTC. This encodes CASSRGTSRKDEQFF. The chain links TRBV5-1 to TRBJ2-1, with 9 nucleotides matching TRBD2. The CDR3 runs 15 residues. The V and J ends lost 4 bases and 8 bases, in that order; junction bases with no gene match: 10. Per germline, CDR1 SGHRS and CDR2 YFSETQ.